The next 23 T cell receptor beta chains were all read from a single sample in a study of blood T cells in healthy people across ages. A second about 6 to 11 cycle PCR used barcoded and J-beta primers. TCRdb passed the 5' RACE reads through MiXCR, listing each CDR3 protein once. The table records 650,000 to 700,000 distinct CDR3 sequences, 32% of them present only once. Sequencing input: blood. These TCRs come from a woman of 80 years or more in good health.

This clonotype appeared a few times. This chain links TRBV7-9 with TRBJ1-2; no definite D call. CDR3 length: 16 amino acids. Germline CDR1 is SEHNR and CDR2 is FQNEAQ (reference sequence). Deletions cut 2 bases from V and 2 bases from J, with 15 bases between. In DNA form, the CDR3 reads TGTGCCAGCAGCTTATCAACCGGACGGAGGAACTATGGCTACACCTTC. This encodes CASSLSTGRRNYGYTF. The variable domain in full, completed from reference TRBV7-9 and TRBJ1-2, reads DTGVSQNPRHKITKRGQNVTFRCDPISEHNRLYWYRQTLGQGPEFLTYFQNEAQLEKSRLLSDRFSAERPKGSFSTLEIQRTEQGDSAMYLCASSLSTGRRNYGYTFGSGTRLTVV.

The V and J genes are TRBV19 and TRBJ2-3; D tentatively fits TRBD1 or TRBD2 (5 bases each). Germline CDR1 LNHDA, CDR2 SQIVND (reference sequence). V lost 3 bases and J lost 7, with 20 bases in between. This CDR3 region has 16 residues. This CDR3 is CASSISFSPGHNTQYF. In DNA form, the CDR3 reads TGTGCCAGTAGTATTTCTTTCTCCCCGGGGCACAATACGCAGTATTTT. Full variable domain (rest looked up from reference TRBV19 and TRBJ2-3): DGGITQSPKYLFRKEGQNVTLSCEQNLNHDAMYWYRQDPGQGLRLIYYSQIVNDFQKGDIAEGYSVSREKKESFPLTVTSAQKNPTAFYLCASSISFSPGHNTQYFGPGTRLTVL.

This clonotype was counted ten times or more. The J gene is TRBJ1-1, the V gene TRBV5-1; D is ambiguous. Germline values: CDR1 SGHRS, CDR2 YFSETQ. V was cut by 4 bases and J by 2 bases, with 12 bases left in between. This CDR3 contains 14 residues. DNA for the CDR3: TGCGCCAGCAGCCTGAATTTTGGAAACACTGAAGCTTTCTTT. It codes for CASSLNFGNTEAFF.

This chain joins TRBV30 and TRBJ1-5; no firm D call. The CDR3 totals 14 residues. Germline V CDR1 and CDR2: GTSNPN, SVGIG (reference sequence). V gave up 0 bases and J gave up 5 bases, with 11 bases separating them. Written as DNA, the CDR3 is TGTGCCTGGAGTGTAGTCCAGACCGATCAGCCCCAGCATTTT. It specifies CAWSVVQTDQPQHF.

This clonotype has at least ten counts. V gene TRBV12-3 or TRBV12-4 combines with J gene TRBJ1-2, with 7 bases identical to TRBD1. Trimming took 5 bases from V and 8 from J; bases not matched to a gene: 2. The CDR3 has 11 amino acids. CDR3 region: CASSLTGGYTF. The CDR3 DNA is TGTGCCAGCAGTCTGACAGGGGGCTACACCTTC.

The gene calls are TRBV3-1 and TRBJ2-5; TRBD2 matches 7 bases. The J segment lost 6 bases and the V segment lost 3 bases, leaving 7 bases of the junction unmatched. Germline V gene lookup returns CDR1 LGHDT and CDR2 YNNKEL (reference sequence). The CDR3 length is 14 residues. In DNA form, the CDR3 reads TGTGCCAGCAGCCAGCCGACTAGCTGGCAGACCCAGTACTTC. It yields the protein CASSQPTSWQTQYF.

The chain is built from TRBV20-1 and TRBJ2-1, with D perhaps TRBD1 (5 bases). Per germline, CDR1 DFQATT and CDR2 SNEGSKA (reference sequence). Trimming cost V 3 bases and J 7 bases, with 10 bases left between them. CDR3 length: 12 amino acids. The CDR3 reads CSARQGLNEQFF. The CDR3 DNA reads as TGCAGTGCTAGGCAGGGTTTGAATGAGCAGTTCTTC.

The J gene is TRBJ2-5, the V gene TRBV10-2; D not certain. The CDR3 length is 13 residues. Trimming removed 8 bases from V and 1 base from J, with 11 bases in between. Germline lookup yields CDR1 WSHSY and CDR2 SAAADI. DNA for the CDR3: TGCGCCAGCGTGACATCCTTCCAAGAGACCCAGTACTTC. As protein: CASVTSFQETQYF.

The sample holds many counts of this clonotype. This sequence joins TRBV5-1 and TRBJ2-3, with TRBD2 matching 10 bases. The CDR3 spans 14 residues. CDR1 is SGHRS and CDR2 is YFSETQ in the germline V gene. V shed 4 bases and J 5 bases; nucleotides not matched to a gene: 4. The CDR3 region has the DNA TGCGCCAGCAGCCCCGTAGCGGGAGGAGATACGCAGTATTTT. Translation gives CASSPVAGGDTQYF.

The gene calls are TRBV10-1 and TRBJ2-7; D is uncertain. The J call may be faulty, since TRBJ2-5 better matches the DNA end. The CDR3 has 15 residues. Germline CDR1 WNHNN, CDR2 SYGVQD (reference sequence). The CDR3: CASLLRRLKRETQYF. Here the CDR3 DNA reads TGCGCCAGCCTGCTCCGGCGGCTCAAACGGGAGACCCAGTACTTC.

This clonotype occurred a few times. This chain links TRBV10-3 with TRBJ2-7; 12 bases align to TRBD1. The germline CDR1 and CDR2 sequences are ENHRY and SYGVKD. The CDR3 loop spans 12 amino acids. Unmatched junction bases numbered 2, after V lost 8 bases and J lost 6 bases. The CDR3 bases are TGTGCCATCCGGGACAGGGGGCTCGAGCAGTACTTC. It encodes CAIRDRGLEQYF.

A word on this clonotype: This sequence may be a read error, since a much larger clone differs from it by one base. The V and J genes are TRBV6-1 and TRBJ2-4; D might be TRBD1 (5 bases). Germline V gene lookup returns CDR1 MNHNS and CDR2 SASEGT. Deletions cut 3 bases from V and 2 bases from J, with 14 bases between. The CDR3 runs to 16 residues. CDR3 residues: CASSERSQGTKNIQYF. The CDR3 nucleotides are TGTGCCAGCAGTGAGAGGAGTCAGGGAACCAAAAACATTCAGTACTTC.

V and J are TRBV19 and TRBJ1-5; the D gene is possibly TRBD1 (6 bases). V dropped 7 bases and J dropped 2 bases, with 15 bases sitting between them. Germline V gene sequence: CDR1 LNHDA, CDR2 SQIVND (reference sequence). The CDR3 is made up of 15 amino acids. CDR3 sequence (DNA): TGTGCCAGTACCTCCCGCAGGGGTGGCAATCAGCCCCAGCATTTT. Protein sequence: CASTSRRGGNQPQHF.

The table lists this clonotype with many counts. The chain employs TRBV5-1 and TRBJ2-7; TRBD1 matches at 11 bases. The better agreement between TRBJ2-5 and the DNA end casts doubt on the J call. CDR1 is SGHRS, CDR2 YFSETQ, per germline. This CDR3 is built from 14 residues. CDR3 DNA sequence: TGCGCCAGCAGCTTGGAAGGGACAGGGGGGACCCAGTACTTC. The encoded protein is CASSLEGTGGTQYF.

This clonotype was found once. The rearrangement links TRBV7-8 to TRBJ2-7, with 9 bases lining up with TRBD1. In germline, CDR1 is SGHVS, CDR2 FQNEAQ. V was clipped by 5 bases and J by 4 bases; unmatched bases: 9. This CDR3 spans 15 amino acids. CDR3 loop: CASSALDRGSYEQYF. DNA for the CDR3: TGTGCCAGCAGCGCGTTGGACAGGGGATCGTACGAGCAGTACTTC.

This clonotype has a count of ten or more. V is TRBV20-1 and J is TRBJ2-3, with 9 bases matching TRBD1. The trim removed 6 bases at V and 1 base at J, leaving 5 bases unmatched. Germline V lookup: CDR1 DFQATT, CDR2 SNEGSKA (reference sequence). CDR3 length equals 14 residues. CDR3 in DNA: TGCAGTGCCATGGGACAGGGCGGCACAGATACGCAGTATTTT. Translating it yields CSAMGQGGTDTQYF.

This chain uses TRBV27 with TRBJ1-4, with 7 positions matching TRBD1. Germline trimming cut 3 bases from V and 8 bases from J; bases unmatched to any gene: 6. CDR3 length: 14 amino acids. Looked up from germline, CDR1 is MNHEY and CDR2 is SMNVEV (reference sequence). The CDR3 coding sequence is TGTGCCAGCAGTTTCTCAGGGGGAGGCGAAAAACTGTTTTTT. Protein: CASSFSGGGEKLFF.

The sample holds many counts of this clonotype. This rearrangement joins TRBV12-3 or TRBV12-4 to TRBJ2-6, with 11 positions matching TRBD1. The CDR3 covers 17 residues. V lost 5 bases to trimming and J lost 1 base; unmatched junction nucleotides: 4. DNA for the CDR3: TGTGCCAGCAGTACCGGGACAGGGGGTTCTGGGGCCAACGTCCTGACTTTC. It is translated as CASSTGTGGSGANVLTF.

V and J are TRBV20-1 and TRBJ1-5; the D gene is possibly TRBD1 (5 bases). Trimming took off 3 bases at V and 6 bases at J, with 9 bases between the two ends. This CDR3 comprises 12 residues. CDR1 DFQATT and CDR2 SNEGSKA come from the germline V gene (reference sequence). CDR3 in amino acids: CSARGGAQPQHF. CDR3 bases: TGCAGTGCTAGGGGGGGTGCTCAGCCCCAGCATTTT.

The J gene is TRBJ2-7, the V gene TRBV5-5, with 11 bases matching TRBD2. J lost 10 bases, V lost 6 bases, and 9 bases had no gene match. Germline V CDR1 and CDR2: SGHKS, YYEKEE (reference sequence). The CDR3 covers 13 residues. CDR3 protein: CASKGLAGGPQYF. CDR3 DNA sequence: TGTGCCAGCAAGGGCCTAGCGGGGGGCCCCCAGTACTTC.

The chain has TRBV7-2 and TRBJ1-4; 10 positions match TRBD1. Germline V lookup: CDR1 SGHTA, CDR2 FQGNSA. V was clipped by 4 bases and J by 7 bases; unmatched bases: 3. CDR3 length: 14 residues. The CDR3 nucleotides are TGTGCCAGCAGCTCGGGGACAGGGGCTGAAAAACTGTTTTTT. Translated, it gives CASSSGTGAEKLFF.

The CDR3 sequence: CASSYASDRVCEQYF. In DNA form, the CDR3 reads TGTGCCAGCAGTTACGCCAGTGACAGGGTCTGCGAGCAGTACTTC. This rearrangement joins TRBV6-2 or TRBV6-3 to TRBJ2-7; 7 nucleotides align to TRBD1. CDR3 size: 15 residues. The germline CDR1 and CDR2 sequences are MNHEY and SVGEGT. With V trimmed by 2 bases and J by 6 bases, 10 bases remained unmatched.

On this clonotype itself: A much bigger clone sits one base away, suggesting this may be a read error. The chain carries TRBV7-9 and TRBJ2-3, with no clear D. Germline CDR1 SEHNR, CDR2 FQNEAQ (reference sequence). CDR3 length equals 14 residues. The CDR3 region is CASSMDGRTDTRYF. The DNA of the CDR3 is TGTGCCAGCAGCATGGACGGACGCACAGATACGCGGTATTTT.